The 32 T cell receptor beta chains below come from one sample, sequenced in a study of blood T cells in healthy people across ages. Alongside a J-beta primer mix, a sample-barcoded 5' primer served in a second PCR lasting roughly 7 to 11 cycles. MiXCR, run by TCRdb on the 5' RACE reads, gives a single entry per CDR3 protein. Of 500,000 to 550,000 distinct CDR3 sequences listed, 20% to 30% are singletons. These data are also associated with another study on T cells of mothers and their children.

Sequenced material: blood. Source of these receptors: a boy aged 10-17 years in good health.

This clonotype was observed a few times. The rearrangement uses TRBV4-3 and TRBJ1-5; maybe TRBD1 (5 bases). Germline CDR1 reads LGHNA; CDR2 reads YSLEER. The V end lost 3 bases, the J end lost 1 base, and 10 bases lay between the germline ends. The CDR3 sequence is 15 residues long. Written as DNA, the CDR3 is TGCGCCAGCAGCCAGTGGAAGGGGAGCAATCAGCCCCAGCATTTT. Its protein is CASSQWKGSNQPQHF.

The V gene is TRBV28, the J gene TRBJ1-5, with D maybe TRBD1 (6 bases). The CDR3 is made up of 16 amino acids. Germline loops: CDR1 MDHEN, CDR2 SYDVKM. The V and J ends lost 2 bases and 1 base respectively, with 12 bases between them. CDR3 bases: TGTGCCAGCAGTTTAGGGGGGCCAGGGAGCAATCAGCCCCAGCATTTT. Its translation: CASSLGGPGSNQPQHF.

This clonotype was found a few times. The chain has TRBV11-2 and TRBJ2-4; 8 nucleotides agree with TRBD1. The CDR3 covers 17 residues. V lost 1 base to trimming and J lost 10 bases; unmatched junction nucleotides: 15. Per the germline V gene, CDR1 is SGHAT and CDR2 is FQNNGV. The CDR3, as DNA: TGTGCCAGCAGCTTAGGAAGGACAGGGCACACGAGGGGAATTCAGTACTTC. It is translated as CASSLGRTGHTRGIQYF.

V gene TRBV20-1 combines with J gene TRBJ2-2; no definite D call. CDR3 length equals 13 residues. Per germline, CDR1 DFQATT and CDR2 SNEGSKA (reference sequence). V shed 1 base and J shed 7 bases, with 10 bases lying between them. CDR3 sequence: CSARASRSGELFF. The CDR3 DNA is TGCAGTGCTAGAGCGAGCAGGAGCGGGGAGCTGTTTTTT.

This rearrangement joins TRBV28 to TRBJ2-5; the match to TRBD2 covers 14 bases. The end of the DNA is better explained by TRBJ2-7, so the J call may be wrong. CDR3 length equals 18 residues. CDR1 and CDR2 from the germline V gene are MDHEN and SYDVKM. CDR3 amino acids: CASSTGLAGGPTYYEQYF. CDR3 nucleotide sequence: TGTGCCAGCAGCACAGGACTAGCGGGAGGACCTACATACTACGAGCAGTACTTC.

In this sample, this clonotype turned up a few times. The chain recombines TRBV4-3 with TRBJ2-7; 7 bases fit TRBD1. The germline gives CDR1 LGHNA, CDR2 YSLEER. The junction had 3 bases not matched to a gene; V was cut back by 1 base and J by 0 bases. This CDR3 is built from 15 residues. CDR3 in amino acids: CASSQGGQSSYEQYF. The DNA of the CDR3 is TGCGCCAGCAGCCAAGGGGGACAGAGCTCCTACGAGCAGTACTTC.

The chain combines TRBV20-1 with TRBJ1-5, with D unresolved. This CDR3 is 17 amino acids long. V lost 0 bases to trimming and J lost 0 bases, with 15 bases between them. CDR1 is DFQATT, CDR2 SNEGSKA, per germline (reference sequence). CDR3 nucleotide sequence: TGCAGTGCTAGAGATGGTGGAGGAGTGCCTAGCAATCAGCCCCAGCATTTT. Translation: CSARDGGGVPSNQPQHF.

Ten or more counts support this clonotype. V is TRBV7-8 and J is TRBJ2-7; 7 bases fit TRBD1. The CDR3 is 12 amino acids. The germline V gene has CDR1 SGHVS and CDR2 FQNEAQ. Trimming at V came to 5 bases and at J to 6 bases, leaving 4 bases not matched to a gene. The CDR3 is CASSTNRGEQYF. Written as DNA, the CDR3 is TGTGCCAGCAGCACCAACAGGGGCGAGCAGTACTTC.

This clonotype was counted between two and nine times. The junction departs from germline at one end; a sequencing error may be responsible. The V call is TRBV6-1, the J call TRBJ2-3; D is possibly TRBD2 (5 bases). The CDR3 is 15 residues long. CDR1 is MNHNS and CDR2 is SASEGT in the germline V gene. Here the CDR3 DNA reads TGTGCCAGCAGGGAAGGGAGCGCCGCCCCAGATACGCAGTATTTT. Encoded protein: CASREGSAAPDTQYF.

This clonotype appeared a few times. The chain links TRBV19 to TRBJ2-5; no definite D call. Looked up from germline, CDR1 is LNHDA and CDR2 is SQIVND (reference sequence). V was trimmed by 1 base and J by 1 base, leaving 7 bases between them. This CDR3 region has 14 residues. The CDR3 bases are TGTGCCAGTAGTATAGGCAGTACCCAAGAGACCCAGTACTTC. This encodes CASSIGSTQETQYF.

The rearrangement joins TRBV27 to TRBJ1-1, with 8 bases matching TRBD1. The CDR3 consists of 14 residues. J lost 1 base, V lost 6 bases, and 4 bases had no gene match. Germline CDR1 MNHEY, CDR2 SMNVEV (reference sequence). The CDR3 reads CASSTGQGNTEAFF. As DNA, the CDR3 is TGTGCCAGCAGCACAGGACAGGGGAACACTGAAGCTTTCTTT.

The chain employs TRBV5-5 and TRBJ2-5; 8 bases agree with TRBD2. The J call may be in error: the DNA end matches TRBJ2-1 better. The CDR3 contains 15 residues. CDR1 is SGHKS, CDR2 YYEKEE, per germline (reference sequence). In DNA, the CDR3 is TGTGCCAGCAGCCAATTAGCGGGGCTACACAATGAGCAGTTCTTC. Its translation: CASSQLAGLHNEQFF.

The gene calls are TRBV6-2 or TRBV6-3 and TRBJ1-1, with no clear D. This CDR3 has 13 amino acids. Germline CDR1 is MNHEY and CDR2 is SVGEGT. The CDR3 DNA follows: TGTGCTACTGCCCCGGTTAGGCTCACTGAAGCTTTCTTT. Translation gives CATAPVRLTEAFF.

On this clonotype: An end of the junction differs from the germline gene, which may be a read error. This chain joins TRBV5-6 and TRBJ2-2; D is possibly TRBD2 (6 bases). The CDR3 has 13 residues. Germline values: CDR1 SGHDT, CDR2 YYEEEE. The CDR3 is CASSFSGTGELFF. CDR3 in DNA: TGTGCCAGCAGCTTTAGCGGAACCGGGGAGCTGTTCTTT.

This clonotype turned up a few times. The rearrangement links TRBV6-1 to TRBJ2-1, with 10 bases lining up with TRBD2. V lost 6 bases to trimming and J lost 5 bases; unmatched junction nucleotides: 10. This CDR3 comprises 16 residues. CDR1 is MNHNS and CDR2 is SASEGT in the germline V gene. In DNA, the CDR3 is TGTGCCAGCAGGCACCAGGGGCTAGCGGGGGACAATGAGCAGTTCTTC. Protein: CASRHQGLAGDNEQFF.

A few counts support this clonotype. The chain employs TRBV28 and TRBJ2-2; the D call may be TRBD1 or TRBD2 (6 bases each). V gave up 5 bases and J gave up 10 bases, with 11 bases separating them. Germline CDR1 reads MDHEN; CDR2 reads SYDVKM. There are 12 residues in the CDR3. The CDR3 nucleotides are TGTGCCAGCAGTCAACAGGGACTGGAGCTGTTTTTT. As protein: CASSQQGLELFF.

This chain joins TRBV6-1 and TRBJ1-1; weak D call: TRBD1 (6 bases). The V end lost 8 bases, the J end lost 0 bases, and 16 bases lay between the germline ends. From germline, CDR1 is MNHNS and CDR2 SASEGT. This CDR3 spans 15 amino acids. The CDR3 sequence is CASLGAGGLNTEAFF. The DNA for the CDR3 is TGTGCCAGCCTAGGGGCCGGGGGGCTGAACACTGAAGCTTTCTTT.

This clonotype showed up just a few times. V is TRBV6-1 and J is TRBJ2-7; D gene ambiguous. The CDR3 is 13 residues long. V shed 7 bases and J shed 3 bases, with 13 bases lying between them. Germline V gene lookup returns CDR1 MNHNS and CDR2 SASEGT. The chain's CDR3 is CASMVAPHYEQYF. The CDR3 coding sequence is TGTGCCAGCATGGTCGCGCCACACTACGAGCAGTACTTC.

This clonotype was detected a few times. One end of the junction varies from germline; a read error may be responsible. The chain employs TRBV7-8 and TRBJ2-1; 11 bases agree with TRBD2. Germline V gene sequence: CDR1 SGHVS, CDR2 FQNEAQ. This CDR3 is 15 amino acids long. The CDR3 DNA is TGTGCCAACAGCTTAGGGACTAGCGGCTTTAGTGAGCAGTTCTTC. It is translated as CANSLGTSGFSEQFF.

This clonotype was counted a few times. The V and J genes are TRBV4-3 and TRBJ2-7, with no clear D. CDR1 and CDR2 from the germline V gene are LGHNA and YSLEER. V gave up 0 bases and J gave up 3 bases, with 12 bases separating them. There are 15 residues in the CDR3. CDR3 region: CASSQESSADYEQYF. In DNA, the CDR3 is TGCGCCAGCAGCCAAGAATCATCGGCTGACTACGAGCAGTACTTC.

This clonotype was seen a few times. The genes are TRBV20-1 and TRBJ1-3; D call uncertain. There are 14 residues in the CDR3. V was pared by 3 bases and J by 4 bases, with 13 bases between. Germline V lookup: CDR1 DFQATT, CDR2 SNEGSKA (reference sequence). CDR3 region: CSARSGSWGNTIYF. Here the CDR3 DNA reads TGCAGTGCTAGGTCCGGGAGCTGGGGAAACACCATATATTTT.

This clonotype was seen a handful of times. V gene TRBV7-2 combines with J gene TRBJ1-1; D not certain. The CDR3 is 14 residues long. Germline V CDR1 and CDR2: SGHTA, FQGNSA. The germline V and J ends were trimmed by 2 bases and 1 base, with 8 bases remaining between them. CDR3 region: CASSLMTGNTEAFF. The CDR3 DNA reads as TGTGCCAGCAGCTTAATGACTGGGAACACTGAAGCTTTCTTT.

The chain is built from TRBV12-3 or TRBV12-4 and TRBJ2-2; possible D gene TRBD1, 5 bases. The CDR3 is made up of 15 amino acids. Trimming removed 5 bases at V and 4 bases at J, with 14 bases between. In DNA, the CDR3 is TGTGCCAGCAGTGCTGGGGCTAGGACCACCGGGGAGCTGTTTTTT. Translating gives CASSAGARTTGELFF.

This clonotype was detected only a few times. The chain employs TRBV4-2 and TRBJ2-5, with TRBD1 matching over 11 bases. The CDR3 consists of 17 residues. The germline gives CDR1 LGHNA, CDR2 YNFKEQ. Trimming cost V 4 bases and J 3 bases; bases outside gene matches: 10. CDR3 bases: TGTGCCAGCAGCCCTTCGGGGACAGGGGGGGGGAAAGAGACCCAGTACTTC. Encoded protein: CASSPSGTGGGKETQYF.

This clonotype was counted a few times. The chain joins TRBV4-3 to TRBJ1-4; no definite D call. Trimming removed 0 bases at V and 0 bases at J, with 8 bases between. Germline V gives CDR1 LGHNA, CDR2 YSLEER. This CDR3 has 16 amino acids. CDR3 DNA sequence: TGCGCCAGCAGCCAAGATCGCGTGACAACTAATGAAAAACTGTTTTTT. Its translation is CASSQDRVTTNEKLFF.

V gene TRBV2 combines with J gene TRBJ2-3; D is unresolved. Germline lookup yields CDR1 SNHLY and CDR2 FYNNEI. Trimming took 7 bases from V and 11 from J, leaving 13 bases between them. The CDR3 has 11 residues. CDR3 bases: TGTGCCAGCATAAAAGGAGTGGGGCAGTATTTT. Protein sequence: CASIKGVGQYF.

As DNA, the CDR3 is TGTGCCAGCAGTGAAGGTCGGGGACGCGCGCAGTACTTC. Translated, it gives CASSEGRGRAQYF. The rearrangement uses TRBV2 and TRBJ2-7, with D perhaps matching TRBD1 or TRBD2 (5 bases each). This CDR3 is built from 13 residues. Trimming removed 1 base at V and 9 bases at J, with 13 bases between. Germline CDR1 is SNHLY and CDR2 is FYNNEI.

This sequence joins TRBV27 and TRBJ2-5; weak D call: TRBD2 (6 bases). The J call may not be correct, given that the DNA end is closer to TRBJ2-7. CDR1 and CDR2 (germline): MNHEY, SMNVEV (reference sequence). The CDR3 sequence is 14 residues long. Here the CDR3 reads CASSRDGSVYEQYF. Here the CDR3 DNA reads TGTGCCAGCAGTCGGGACGGGAGCGTATACGAGCAGTACTTC.

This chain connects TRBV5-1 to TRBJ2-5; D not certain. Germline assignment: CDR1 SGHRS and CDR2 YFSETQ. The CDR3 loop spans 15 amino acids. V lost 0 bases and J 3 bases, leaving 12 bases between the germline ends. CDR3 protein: CASSLARVRKETQYF. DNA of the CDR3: TGCGCCAGCAGCTTGGCCCGGGTACGGAAAGAGACCCAGTACTTC. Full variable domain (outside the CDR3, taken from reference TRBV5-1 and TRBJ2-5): KAGVTQTPRYLIKTRGQQVTLSCSPISGHRSVSWYQQTPGQGLQFLFEYFSETQRNKGNFPGRFSGRQFSNSRSEMNVSTLELGDSALYLCASSLARVRKETQYFGPGTRLLVL.

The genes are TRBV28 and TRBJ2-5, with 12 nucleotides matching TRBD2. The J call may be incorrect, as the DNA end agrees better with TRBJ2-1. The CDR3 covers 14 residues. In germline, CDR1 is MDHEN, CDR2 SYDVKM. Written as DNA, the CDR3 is TGTGCCAGCAGGCCGACTAGCGGGAGCCCCGAGCAGTTCTTC. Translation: CASRPTSGSPEQFF.

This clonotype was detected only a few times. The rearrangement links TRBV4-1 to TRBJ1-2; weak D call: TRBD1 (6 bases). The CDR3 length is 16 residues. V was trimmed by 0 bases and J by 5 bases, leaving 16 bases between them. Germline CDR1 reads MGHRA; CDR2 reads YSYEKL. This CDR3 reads CASSQDRGGGLYGYTF. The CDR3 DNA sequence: TGCGCCAGCAGCCAAGACAGGGGCGGGGGACTTTATGGCTACACCTTC.

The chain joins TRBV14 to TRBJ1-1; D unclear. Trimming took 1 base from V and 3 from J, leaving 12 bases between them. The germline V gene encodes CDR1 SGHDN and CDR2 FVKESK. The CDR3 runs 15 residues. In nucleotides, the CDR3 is TGTGCCAGCAGCCAAGCTTACGGCCCGGACACTGAAGCTTTCTTT. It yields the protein CASSQAYGPDTEAFF.